The next 24 T cell receptor beta chains were all read from a single sample in a study of cytomegalovirus exposure and HLA in healthy donors. Amplification used 60 Vbeta primers and 13 Jbeta primers. Measured with immunoSEQ multiplex PCR; TCRdb has only the in-frame clones, and not every one. Counted here are 150,000 or so clones, around 77% occurring once; the ten biggest clones make up about 4.3%. The sequencing input was PBMCs. These receptors were taken from a male donor in good health and CMV-seropositive.

This clone was detected only a few times. The gene calls are TRBV18 and TRBJ2-7; unclear D gene. Trimming took 2 bases from V and 0 from J, leaving 8 bases between them. CDR1 is KGHSH and CDR2 is LQKENI in the germline V gene. The CDR3 runs to 14 residues. Here the CDR3 reads CASSPSVFSYEQYF. Written as DNA, the CDR3 is TGTGCCAGCTCACCATCAGTTTTCTCCTACGAGCAGTACTTC.

The chain is built from TRBV5-1 and TRBJ2-7; 8 nucleotides line up with TRBD1. V was pared by 1 base and J by 6 bases, with 6 bases of the junction left unmatched. The CDR3 consists of 14 residues. Germline V CDR1 and CDR2: SGHRS, YFSETQ. The CDR3 reads CASSLQGAPSEQYF. The DNA of the CDR3 is TGCGCCAGCAGCTTGCAGGGGGCCCCTTCCGAGCAGTACTTC.

This clone was detected only a few times. The V and J genes are TRBV28 and TRBJ2-3; perhaps TRBD2 as D (6 bases). The CDR3 is 13 residues long. V gave up 7 bases and J gave up 1 base, with 9 bases separating them. The V gene's germline CDR1 is MDHEN and CDR2 SYDVKM. The DNA of the CDR3 is TGTGCCAGCATGGGCGGGGGCACAGATACGCAGTATTTT. This gives the protein CASMGGGTDTQYF.

The genes are TRBV7-8 and TRBJ1-2, with D perhaps TRBD1 (6 bases). Germline CDR1 reads SGHVS; CDR2 reads FQNEAQ. V lost 4 bases and J lost 0, with 12 bases in between. CDR3 length: 15 amino acids. CDR3 sequence reads: CASSSRQDSNYGYTF. The CDR3 coding sequence is TGTGCCAGCAGCTCCCGACAGGACTCTAACTATGGCTACACCTTC.

The V and J genes are TRBV29-1 and TRBJ2-7; TRBD1 is a possible D gene (5 bases). With 2 bases removed from V and 3 bases from J, the gap between germline ends came to 11 bases. Germline CDR1 and CDR2: SQVTM and ANQGSEA. The CDR3 is 13 amino acids. The CDR3 nucleotides are TGCAGCGTTGAATTTTCCCAGGGCTACGAGCAGTACTTC. This codes for CSVEFSQGYEQYF.

The sample holds a few counts of this clone. The CDR3 DNA is TGTGCCAGCAGTGACGCGGGGAGCCCCAACGAGCAGTACTTC. The encoded protein is CASSDAGSPNEQYF. The J gene is TRBJ2-7, the V gene TRBV6-5, with a weak D call TRBD2 (6 bases). Germline CDR1 is MNHEY and CDR2 is SVGAGI. V lost 5 bases and J 5 bases, leaving 16 bases between the germline ends. The CDR3 runs 14 residues.

About this clone itself: One end of the junction is discordant with germline, which a read error may explain. Here the CDR3 DNA reads TGTGCCAGCAGCCCGTGGACTAGCGGCCCTAGCACAGATGCGCAGTATTTT. Its protein is CASSPWTSGPSTDAQYF. The chain joins TRBV4-2 to TRBJ2-3, with 10 positions matching TRBD2. The V gene's germline CDR1 is LGHNA and CDR2 YNFKEQ. The CDR3 has 17 amino acids.

Of note for this clone: The junction does not match germline at one end; this may be a read error. Other DNA sequences from this sample encode an identical CDR3 as well. J is TRBJ1-1 and V is TRBV4-3; D remains ambiguous. Germline-derived CDR1 and CDR2 are LGHNA and YSLEER. The CDR3 contains 17 residues. The CDR3 loop reads CASSQEEWAGTNTEAFF. The CDR3 DNA reads TGCGCCAGCAGCCAAGAAGAGTGGGCAGGAACGAACACTGAGGCTTTCTTT.

The chain employs TRBV5-5 and TRBJ2-2; D unresolved. V was pared by 3 bases and J by 10 bases, with 22 bases between. The CDR3 sequence is 16 residues long. Germline CDR1 reads SGHKS; CDR2 reads YYEKEE (reference sequence). The CDR3 loop reads CASSSQIQYPQEELFF. The CDR3 DNA follows: TGTGCCAGCAGCTCACAAATCCAGTATCCGCAAGAGGAGCTGTTTTTT.

This chain uses TRBV14 with TRBJ2-3; 7 bases are shared with TRBD1. V lost 3 bases, J lost 6 bases, and 6 bases stayed unmatched. This CDR3 is built from 14 residues. The germline gives CDR1 SGHDN, CDR2 FVKESK. The CDR3 here is CASSHRGTADTQYF. CDR3 in DNA: TGTGCCAGCAGCCATAGGGGGACAGCGGATACGCAGTATTTT.

V usage is TRBV5-6 and J usage is TRBJ2-1; a possible D gene is TRBD2 (6 bases). CDR1 SGHDT and CDR2 YYEEEE come from the germline V gene. There are 11 residues in the CDR3. V shed 4 bases and J shed 13 bases, with 12 bases lying between them. In DNA, the CDR3 is TGTGCCAGCAGCCGTAGCGGAAGACAGTTCTTC. Protein sequence: CASSRSGRQFF.

This clone turned up a few times. CDR3 residues: CASSQSGTTAEQYF. CDR3 sequence (DNA): TGTGCCAGCAGCCAATCCGGGACTACCGCCGAGCAGTACTTC. This chain uses TRBV7-9 with TRBJ2-7, with 7 positions matching TRBD2. The germline V gene has CDR1 SEHNR and CDR2 FQNEAQ (reference sequence). The CDR3 has 14 amino acids. V was clipped by 5 bases and J by 6 bases; unmatched bases: 10.

The chain links TRBV28 to TRBJ2-7, with D tentatively TRBD1 (5 bases). The CDR3 totals 14 residues. V lost 3 bases and J 4 bases, leaving 13 bases between the germline ends. CDR1 is MDHEN and CDR2 is SYDVKM in the germline V gene. The DNA of the CDR3 is TGTGCCAGCAGTTTCAAGGGGTCCGGGTACGAGCAGTACTTC. Translation: CASSFKGSGYEQYF.

This chain connects TRBV28 to TRBJ2-3; 10 bases fit TRBD2. The ends lost 7 bases at V and 1 base at J; junction bases unmatched: 8. CDR1 is MDHEN, CDR2 SYDVKM, per germline. This CDR3 comprises 16 residues. For the CDR3, the DNA is TGTGCCAGCAAGGGTAGCGGGGGGCGCCGCACAGATACGCAGTATTTT. Amino acid sequence: CASKGSGGRRTDTQYF.

The chain is built from TRBV21-1 and TRBJ2-5; the table names TRBD2, a call not compared with the DNA. TRBV21-1 is tagged as a pseudogene. The CDR3 extends over 22 amino acids. In DNA, the CDR3 is TGTGCCAGCAGCAAAGAAGATCCTAGCGGGGGGATCGGTCCTTTTTATGGAGAGACCCAGTACTTC. This translates into CASSKEDPSGGIGPFYGETQYF.

V and J are TRBV14 and TRBJ2-5; 14 nucleotides agree with TRBD2. The CDR3 contains 16 residues. The junction had 5 bases not matched to a gene; V was cut back by 4 bases and J by 4 bases. The V gene's germline CDR1 is SGHDN and CDR2 FVKESK. The CDR3 DNA follows: TGTGCCAGCAGCCGCCCCGGGACTAGCGGGGGAGAGACCCAGTACTTC. This encodes CASSRPGTSGGETQYF.

The chain combines TRBV7-8 with TRBJ1-3, with D perhaps matching TRBD1 (5 bases). V was cut by 1 base and J by 0 bases, with 7 bases left in between. This CDR3 has 15 residues. CDR1 and CDR2 (germline): SGHVS, FQNEAQ. The CDR3 sequence is CASSLDRSSGNTIYF. The CDR3 coding sequence is TGTGCCAGCAGCTTAGACAGGAGCTCTGGAAACACCATATATTTT.

This clone was observed a single time. CDR3 loop: CAEPMTGLNQPQHF. The CDR3, as DNA: TGTGCCGAACCTATGACAGGACTGAATCAGCCCCAGCATTTT. The V call is TRBV10-3, the J call TRBJ1-5; TRBD1 is a possible D gene (6 bases). The germline CDR1 and CDR2 sequences are ENHRY and SYGVKD. Trimming took off 11 bases at V and 4 bases at J, with 18 bases between the two ends. CDR3 length: 14 residues.

The chain recombines TRBV18 with TRBJ1-3; D perhaps matches TRBD1 (6 bases). In germline, CDR1 is KGHSH, CDR2 LQKENI. The V end lost 4 bases, the J end lost 2 bases, and 15 bases lay between the germline ends. This CDR3 is 16 amino acids long. DNA of the CDR3: TGTGCCAGCTCACTGGTCCGGGACAACGCTGGAAACACCATATATTTT. Amino acids: CASSLVRDNAGNTIYF.

The chain has TRBV28 and TRBJ2-1, with no clear D. Germline V gene sequence: CDR1 MDHEN, CDR2 SYDVKM. The CDR3 spans 12 residues. The germline V and J ends were trimmed by 6 bases and 0 bases, with 3 bases remaining between them. DNA for the CDR3: TGTGCCAGCAGCTTCTCCTACAATGAGCAGTTCTTC. It encodes CASSFSYNEQFF.

The chain links TRBV7-8 to TRBJ2-7, with a possible D match to TRBD2 (5 bases). The CDR3 covers 14 residues. V lost 4 bases and J 2 bases, leaving 12 bases between the germline ends. Germline CDR1 SGHVS, CDR2 FQNEAQ. The CDR3 sequence is CASSSRLIAYEQYF. Written as DNA, the CDR3 is TGTGCCAGCAGCTCCCGACTAATTGCCTACGAGCAGTACTTC.

The rearrangement joins TRBV28 to TRBJ1-1, with TRBD1 as a possible D gene (6 bases). The CDR3 length is 12 residues. Germline V gene data show CDR1 as MDHEN and CDR2 as SYDVKM. V shed 5 bases and J shed 6 bases, with 10 bases lying between them. The CDR3 reads CASSLGGAEAFF. Here the CDR3 DNA reads TGTGCCAGCAGTCTAGGGGGGGCTGAAGCTTTCTTT.

This clone was detected once. The chain joins TRBV6-1 to TRBJ1-2; D ambiguous. The CDR3 spans 15 residues. Germline V gene data show CDR1 as MNHNS and CDR2 as SASEGT. V lost 0 bases to trimming and J lost 4 bases, with 12 bases between them. Written as DNA, the CDR3 is TGTGCCAGCAGTGAAGCGGAGCGAACATTCTATGGCTACACCTTC. It encodes CASSEAERTFYGYTF.

This clone was detected only a few times. This rearrangement joins TRBV18 to TRBJ2-5, with D perhaps matching TRBD2 (5 bases). The J call may be incorrect, as the DNA end agrees better with TRBJ2-7. The CDR3 covers 14 residues. Germline CDR1 reads KGHSH; CDR2 reads LQKENI. The CDR3 DNA is TGTGCCAGCTCACCAAACTGGGAGAACTACGAGCAGTACTTC. It specifies CASSPNWENYEQYF.